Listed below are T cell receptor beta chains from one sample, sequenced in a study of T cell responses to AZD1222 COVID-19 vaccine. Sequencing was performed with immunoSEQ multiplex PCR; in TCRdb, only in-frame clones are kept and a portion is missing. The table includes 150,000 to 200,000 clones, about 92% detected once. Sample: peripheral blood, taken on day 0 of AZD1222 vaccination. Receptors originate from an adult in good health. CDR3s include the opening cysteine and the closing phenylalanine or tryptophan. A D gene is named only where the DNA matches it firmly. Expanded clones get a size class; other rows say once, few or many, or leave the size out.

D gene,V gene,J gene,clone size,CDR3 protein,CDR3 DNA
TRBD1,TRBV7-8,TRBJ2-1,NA,CASSLLWTGAGDEQFF,TGTGCCAGCAGCTTACTGTGGACAGGGGCCGGCGATGAGCAGTTCTTC
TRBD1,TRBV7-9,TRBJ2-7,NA,CASSRFGQGQEQYF,TGTGCCAGCAGCCGCTTTGGACAGGGGCAAGAGCAGTACTTC
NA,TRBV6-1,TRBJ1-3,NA,CASSEFKSSFGNTIYF,TGTGCCAGCAGTGAATTCAAGAGTTCCTTTGGAAACACCATATATTTT
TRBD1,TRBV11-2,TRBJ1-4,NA,CASSQTTGGSSEKLFF,TGTGCCAGCAGCCAAACGACAGGGGGCAGTTCTGAAAAACTGTTTTTT
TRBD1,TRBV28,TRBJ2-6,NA,CASSELGQVRTNVLTF,TGTGCCAGCAGTGAGCTTGGACAGGTCAGGACCAACGTCCTGACTTTC
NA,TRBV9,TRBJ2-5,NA,CASSVQDRTGETQYF,TGTGCCAGCAGCGTACAGGACCGAACGGGAGAGACCCAGTACTTC
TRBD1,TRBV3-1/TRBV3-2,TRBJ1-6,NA,CASSLGQGGNSPLHF,TGTGCCAGCAGCCTCGGACAGGGCGGGAATTCACCCCTCCACTTT
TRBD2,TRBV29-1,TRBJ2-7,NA,CSVEGLAGDHEQYF,TGCAGCGTTGAAGGACTAGCGGGGGATCACGAGCAGTACTTC
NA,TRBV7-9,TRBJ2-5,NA,CASSLSGEETQYF,TGTGCCAGCAGCTTATCAGGGGAAGAGACCCAGTACTTC
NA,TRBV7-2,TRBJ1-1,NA,CASPGGGYTEAFF,TGTGCCAGCCCTGGGGGGGGTTACACTGAAGCTTTCTTT
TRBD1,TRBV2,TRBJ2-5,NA,CASRRGGYRGETQYF,TGTGCCAGCAGAAGAGGGGGTTACAGGGGAGAGACCCAGTACTTC
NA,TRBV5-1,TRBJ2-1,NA,CASSLAWSSYNEQFF,TGCGCCAGCAGCTTGGCCTGGAGCTCCTACAATGAGCAGTTCTTC
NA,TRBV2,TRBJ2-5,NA,CASRQEGGWQETQYF,TGTGCCAGCAGGCAAGAAGGGGGTTGGCAAGAGACCCAGTACTTC
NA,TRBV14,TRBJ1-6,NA,CASRGSGGGSPLHF,TGTGCCAGTAGGGGCTCGGGAGGAGGTTCACCCCTCCACTTT
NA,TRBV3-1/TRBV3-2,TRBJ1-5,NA,CASSQGTYGPQHF,TGTGCCAGCAGCCAGGGGACGTACGGACCCCAGCATTTT
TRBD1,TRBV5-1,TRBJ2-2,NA,CASRPPQGVNTGELFF,TGCGCCAGCAGGCCACCACAGGGGGTAAACACCGGGGAGCTGTTTTTT
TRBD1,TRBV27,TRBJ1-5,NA,CASSPATGVGNQPQHF,TGTGCCAGCAGTCCCGCAACAGGGGTTGGCAATCAGCCCCAGCATTTT
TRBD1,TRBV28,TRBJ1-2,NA,CASSFFGQGMTGYTF,TGTGCCAGCAGTTTTTTCGGACAGGGGATGACCGGCTACACCTTC
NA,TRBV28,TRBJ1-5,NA,CASSLSRTQHF,TGTGCCAGCAGTTTATCTAGGACCCAGCATTTT
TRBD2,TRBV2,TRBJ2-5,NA,CASSSTSGGAEETQYF,TGTGCCAGCAGTTCGACTAGCGGGGGGGCGGAGGAGACCCAGTACTTC
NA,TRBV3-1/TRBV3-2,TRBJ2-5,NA,CASRNTGGDETQYF,TGTGCCAGCAGAAACACAGGAGGGGACGAGACCCAGTACTTC
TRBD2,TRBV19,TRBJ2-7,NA,CASSPASGGRYEQYF,TGTGCCAGTAGTCCGGCTAGCGGGGGCCGCTACGAGCAGTACTTC
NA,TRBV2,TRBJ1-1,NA,CASSPPNRREAFF,TGTGCCAGCAGCCCACCGAACCGCCGAGAAGCTTTCTTT
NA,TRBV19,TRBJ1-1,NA,CASTGDLNTEAFF,TGTGCCAGTACTGGGGACCTGAACACTGAAGCTTTCTTT
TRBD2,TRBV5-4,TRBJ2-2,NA,CASSLGLASGELFF,TGTGCCAGCAGCTTGGGACTAGCGTCCGGGGAGCTGTTTTTT
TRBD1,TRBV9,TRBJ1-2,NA,CASSVGTGGYYGYTF,TGTGCCAGCAGCGTTGGGACAGGGGGCTACTATGGCTACACCTTC
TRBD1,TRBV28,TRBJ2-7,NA,CASSWGTGIFYEQYF,TGTGCCAGCAGTTGGGGGACAGGGATTTTCTACGAGCAGTACTTC
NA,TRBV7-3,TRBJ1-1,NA,CASSLQGLNTEAFF,TGTGCCAGCAGCCTACAGGGCCTGAACACTGAAGCTTTCTTT
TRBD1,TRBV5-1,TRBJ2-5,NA,CASSSGTEKETQYF,TGCGCCAGCAGCTCCGGGACAGAGAAAGAGACCCAGTACTTC
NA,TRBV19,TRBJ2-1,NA,CASSIVGGRDEQFF,TGTGCCAGTAGTATAGTCGGGGGGCGGGATGAGCAGTTCTTC
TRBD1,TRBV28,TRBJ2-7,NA,CASSSGQGVAEGQYF,TGTGCCAGCAGTTCCGGACAGGGTGTAGCCGAGGGGCAGTACTTC
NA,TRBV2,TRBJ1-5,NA,CASSERTDNQPQHF,TGTGCCAGCAGTGAAAGGACGGACAATCAGCCCCAGCATTTT
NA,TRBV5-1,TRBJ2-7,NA,CASEPGNAAYEQYF,TGCGCCAGCGAACCAGGGAACGCGGCTTACGAGCAGTACTTC
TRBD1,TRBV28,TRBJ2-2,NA,CASTSGQWGTGELFF,TGTGCCAGCACCTCGGGACAGTGGGGCACCGGGGAGCTGTTTTTT
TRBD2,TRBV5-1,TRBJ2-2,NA,CASSRTASGGGELFF,TGCGCCAGCAGCCGTACGGCTAGCGGAGGCGGGGAGCTGTTTTTT
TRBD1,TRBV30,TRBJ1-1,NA,CAWNFGTGGTEAFF,TGTGCCTGGAACTTTGGGACAGGGGGCACTGAAGCTTTCTTT
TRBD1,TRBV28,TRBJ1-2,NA,CASSLTGGNYGYTF,TGTGCCAGCAGTTTAACAGGGGGCAACTATGGCTACACCTTC
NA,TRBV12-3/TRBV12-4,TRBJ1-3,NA,CASSFGSGNTIYF,TGTGCCAGCAGTTTCGGGTCTGGAAACACCATATATTTT
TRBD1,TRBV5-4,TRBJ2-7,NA,CASSLAVGQGRYEQYF,TGTGCCAGCAGCTTGGCCGTAGGACAGGGGCGCTACGAGCAGTACTTC
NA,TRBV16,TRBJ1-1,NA,CASSQSGGFTEAFF,TGTGCCAGCAGCCAATCCGGGGGCTTTACTGAAGCTTTCTTT
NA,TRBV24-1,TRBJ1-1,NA,CATSDTLGPEAFF,TGTGCCACCAGTGATACCTTGGGTCCTGAAGCTTTCTTT
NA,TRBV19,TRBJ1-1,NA,CASSPRGGPANTEAFF,TGTGCCAGTAGTCCCCGCGGGGGGCCTGCGAACACTGAAGCTTTCTTT
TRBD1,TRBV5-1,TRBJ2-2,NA,CASSSTGGAYTGELFF,TGCGCCAGCAGTTCGACAGGGGGCGCTTACACCGGGGAGCTGTTTTTT
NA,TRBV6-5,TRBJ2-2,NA,CASSYSGFADTGELFF,TGTGCCAGCAGTTACTCAGGGTTCGCGGACACCGGGGAGCTGTTTTTT
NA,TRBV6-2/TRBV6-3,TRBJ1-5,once,CASSYWADLNQPQHF,TGTGCCAGCAGTTACTGGGCAGATCTGAACCAGCCCCAGCATTTT
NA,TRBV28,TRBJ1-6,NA,CASSLSGKSHGGTLHF,TGTGCCAGCAGTTTATCCGGGAAGTCCCATGGGGGGACCCTCCACTTT
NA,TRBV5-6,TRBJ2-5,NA,CASSSAGETQYF,TGTGCCAGCAGCTCGGCCGGGGAGACCCAGTACTTC
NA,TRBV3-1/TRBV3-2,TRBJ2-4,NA,CASSLENIQYF,TGTGCCAGCAGCCTTGAAAACATTCAGTACTTC
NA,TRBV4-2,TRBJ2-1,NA,CASSPWGNEQFF,TGTGCCAGCAGCCCCTGGGGAAATGAGCAGTTCTTC
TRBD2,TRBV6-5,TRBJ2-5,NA,CASTIGGAGETQYF,TGTGCCAGCACCATCGGGGGGGCCGGGGAGACCCAGTACTTC
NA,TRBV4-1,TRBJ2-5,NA,CASSQDARVGETQYF,TGCGCCAGCAGCCAAGATGCCCGGGTTGGTGAGACCCAGTACTTC
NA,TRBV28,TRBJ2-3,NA,CASSMNRGTDTQYF,TGTGCCAGCAGTATGAACAGGGGCACAGATACGCAGTATTTT
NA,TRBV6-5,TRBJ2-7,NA,CASSTGDRQREYF,TGTGCCAGCAGTACGGGGGACAGACAACGTGAGTACTTC